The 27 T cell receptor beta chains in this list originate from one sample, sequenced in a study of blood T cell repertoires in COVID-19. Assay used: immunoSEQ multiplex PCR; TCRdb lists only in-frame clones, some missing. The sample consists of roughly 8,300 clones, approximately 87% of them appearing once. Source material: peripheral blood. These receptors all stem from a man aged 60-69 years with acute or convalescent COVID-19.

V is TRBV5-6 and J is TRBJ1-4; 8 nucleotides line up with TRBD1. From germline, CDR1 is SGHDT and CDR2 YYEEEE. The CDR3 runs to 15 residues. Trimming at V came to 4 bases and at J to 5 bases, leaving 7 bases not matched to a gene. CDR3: CASSARTGLNEKLFF. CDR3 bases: TGTGCCAGCAGCGCGCGGACAGGGCTAAATGAAAAACTGTTTTTT.

The CDR3 loop is CATRASGSTDTQYF. The DNA of the CDR3 is TGTGCCACCCGCGCTAGCGGGAGCACAGATACGCAGTATTTT. The J gene is TRBJ2-3, the V gene TRBV27; TRBD2 aligns across 8 bases. Losses at the gene ends were 10 bases for V and 0 bases for J; bases not matched to a gene: 6. The germline CDR1 and CDR2 sequences are MNHEY and SMNVEV (reference sequence). The CDR3 consists of 14 residues.

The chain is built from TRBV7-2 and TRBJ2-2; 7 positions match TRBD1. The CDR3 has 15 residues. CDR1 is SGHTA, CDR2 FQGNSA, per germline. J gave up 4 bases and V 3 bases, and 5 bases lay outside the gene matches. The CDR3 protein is CASSFSPGGTGELFF. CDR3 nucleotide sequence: TGTGCCAGCAGCTTCTCTCCAGGGGGCACCGGGGAGCTGTTTTTT.

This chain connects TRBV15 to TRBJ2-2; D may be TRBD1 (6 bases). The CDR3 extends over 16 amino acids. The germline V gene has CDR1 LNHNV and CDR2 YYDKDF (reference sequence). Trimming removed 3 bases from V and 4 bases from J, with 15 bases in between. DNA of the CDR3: TGTGCCACCAGCAGTTTCGCAGGGGCTACCACCGGGGAGCTGTTTTTT. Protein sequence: CATSSFAGATTGELFF.

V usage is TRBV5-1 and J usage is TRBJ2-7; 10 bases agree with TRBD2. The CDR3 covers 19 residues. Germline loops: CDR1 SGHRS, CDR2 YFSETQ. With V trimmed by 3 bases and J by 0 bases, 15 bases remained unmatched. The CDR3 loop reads CASSWGYIGTSVYSYEQYF. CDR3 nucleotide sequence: TGCGCCAGCAGCTGGGGCTACATAGGGACTAGCGTTTACTCCTACGAGCAGTACTTC.

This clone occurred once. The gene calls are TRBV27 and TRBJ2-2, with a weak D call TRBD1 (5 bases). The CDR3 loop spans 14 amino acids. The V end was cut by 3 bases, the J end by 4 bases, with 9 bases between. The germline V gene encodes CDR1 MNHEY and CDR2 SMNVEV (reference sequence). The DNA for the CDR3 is TGTGCCAGCAGTTTCCAGGGCCCCACCGGGGAGCTGTTTTTT. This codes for CASSFQGPTGELFF.

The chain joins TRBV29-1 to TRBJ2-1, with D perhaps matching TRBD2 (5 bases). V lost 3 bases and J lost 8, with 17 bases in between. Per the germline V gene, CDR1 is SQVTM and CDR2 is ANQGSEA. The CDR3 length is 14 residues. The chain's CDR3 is CSVDREGSVHEQFF. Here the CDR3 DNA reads TGCAGCGTTGATAGAGAAGGTAGCGTTCATGAGCAGTTCTTC.

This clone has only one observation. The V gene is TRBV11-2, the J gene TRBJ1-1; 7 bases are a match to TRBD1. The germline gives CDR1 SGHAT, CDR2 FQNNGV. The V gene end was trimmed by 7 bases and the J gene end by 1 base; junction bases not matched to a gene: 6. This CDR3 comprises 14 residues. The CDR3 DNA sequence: TGTGCCAGCACACCAGGACAGGCGAACACTGAAGCTTTCTTT. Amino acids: CASTPGQANTEAFF.

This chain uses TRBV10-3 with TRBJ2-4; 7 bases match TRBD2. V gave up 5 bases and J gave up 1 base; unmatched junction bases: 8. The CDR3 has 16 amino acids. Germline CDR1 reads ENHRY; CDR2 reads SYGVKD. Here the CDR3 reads CAISSGTTGAKNIQYF. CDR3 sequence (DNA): TGTGCCATCAGTAGCGGGACTACTGGGGCCAAAAACATTCAGTACTTC.

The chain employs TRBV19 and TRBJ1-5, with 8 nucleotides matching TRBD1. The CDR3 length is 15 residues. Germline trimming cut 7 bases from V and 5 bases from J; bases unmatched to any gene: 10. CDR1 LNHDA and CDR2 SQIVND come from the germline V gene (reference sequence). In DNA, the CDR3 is TGTGCCAGTACCGCCGGACAGGGAAGGCATCAGCCCCAGCATTTT. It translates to CASTAGQGRHQPQHF. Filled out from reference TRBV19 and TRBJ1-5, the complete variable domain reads DGGITQSPKYLFRKEGQNVTLSCEQNLNHDAMYWYRQDPGQGLRLIYYSQIVNDFQKGDIAEGYSVSREKKESFPLTVTSAQKNPTAFYLCASTAGQGRHQPQHFGDGTRLSIL.

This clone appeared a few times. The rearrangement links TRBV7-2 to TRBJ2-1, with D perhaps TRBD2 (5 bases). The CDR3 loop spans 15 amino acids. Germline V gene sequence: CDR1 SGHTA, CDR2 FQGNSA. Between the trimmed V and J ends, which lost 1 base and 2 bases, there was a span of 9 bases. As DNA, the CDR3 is TGTGCCAGCAGCTTAGATACAGCGGCCTACAATGAGCAGTTCTTC. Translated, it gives CASSLDTAAYNEQFF.

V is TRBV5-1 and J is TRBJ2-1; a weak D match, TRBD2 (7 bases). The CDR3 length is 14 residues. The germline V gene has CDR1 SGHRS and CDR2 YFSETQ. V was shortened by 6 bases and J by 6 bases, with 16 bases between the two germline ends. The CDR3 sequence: CASNGGGPVNEQFF. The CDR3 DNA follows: TGCGCCAGCAATGGCGGGGGCCCAGTCAATGAGCAGTTCTTC.

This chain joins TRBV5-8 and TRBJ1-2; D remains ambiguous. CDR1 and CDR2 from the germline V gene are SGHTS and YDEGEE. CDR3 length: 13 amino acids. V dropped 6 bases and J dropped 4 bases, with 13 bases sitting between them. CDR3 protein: CASTPRSSYGYTF. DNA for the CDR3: TGTGCCAGCACCCCTCGGAGCTCCTATGGCTACACCTTC.

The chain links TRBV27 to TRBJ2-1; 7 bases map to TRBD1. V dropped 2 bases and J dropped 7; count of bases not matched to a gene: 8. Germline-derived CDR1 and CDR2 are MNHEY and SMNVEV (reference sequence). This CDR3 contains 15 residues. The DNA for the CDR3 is TGTGCCAGCAGTTTACGGGCTAGGGGGCTGAATGAGCAGTTCTTC. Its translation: CASSLRARGLNEQFF.

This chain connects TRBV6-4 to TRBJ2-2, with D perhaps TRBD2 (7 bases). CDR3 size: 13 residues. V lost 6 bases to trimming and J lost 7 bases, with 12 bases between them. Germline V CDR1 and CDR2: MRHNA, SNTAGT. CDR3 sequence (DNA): TGTGCCAGCAGAGGGGGGGACGGCGGGGAGCTGTTTTTT. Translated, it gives CASRGGDGGELFF.

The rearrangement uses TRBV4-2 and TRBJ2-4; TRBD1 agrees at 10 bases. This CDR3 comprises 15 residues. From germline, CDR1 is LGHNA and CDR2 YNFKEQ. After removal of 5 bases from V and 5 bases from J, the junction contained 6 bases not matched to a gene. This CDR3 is CASSGHGTGENIQYF. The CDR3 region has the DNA TGTGCCAGCAGCGGTCACGGGACAGGGGAAAACATTCAGTACTTC.

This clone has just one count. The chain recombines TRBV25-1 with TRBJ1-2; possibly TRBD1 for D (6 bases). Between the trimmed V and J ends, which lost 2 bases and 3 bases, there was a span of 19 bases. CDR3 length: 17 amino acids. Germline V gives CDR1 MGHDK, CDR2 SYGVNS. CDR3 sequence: CASSERFQGQNDYGYTF. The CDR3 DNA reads TGTGCCAGCAGTGAACGTTTCCAGGGGCAGAACGACTATGGCTACACCTTC.

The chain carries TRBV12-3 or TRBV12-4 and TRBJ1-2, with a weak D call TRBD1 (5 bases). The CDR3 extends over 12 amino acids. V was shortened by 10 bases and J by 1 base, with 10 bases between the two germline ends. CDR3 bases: TGTGCCACCACGACAGATAACTATGGCTACACCTTC. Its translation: CATTTDNYGYTF.

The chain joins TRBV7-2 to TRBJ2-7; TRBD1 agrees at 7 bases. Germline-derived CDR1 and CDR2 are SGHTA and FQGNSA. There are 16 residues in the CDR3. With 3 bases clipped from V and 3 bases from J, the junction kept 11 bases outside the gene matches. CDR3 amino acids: CASSLGPNRGIYEQYF. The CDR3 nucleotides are TGTGCCAGCAGCTTGGGTCCGAACAGGGGAATCTACGAGCAGTACTTC. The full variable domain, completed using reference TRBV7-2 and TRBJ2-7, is GAGVSQSPSNKVTEKGKDVELRCDPISGHTALYWYRQSLGQGLEFLIYFQGNSAPDKSGLPSDRFSAERTGGSVSTLTIQRTQQEDSAVYLCASSLGPNRGIYEQYFGPGTRLTVT.

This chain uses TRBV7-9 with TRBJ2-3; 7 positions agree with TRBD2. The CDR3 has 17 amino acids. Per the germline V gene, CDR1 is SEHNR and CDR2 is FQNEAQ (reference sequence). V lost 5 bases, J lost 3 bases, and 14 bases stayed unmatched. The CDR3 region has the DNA TGTGCCAGCAGCCCACTCTGGGGGGGACCAATTACAGATACGCAGTATTTT. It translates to CASSPLWGGPITDTQYF.

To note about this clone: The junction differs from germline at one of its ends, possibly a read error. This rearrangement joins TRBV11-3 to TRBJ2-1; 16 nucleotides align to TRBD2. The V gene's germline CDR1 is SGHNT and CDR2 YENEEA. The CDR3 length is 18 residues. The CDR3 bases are TGTGCCAGCAGCGTAGAAAGGGGACTAGCGGGAGGGAACAATGAGCAGTTCTTC. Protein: CASSVERGLAGGNNEQFF.

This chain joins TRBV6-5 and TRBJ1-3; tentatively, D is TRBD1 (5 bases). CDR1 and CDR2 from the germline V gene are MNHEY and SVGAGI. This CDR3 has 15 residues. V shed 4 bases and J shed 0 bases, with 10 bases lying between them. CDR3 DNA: TGTGCCAGCAGTTTGACAGTTCTCTCTGGAAACACCATATATTTT. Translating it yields CASSLTVLSGNTIYF.

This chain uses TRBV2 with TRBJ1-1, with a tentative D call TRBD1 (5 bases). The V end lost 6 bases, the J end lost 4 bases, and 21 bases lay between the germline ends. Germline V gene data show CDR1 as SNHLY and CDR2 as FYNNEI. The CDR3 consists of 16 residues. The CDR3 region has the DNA TGTGCCAGCAGAACACTGCGGGGCAGCGGCTCCACTGAAGCTTTCTTT. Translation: CASRTLRGSGSTEAFF.

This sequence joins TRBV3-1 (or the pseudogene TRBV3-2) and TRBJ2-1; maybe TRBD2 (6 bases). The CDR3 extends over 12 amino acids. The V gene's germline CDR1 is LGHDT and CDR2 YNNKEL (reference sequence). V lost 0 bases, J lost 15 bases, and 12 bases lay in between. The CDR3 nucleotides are TGTGCCAGCAGCCAAGAGATAGCGGTGCCGTTCTTC. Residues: CASSQEIAVPFF.

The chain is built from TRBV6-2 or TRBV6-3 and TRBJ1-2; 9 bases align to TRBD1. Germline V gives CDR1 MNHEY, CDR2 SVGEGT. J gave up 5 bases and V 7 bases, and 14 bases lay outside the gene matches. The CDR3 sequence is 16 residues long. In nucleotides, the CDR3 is TGTGCCAGCAACCCCACTCGGGACAGGGTGGATTATGGCTACACCTTC. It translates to CASNPTRDRVDYGYTF.

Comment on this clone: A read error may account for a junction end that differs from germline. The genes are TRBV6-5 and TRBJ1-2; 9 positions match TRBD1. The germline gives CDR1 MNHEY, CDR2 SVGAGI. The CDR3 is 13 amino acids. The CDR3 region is CASTYRGLNGYTF. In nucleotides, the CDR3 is TGTGCCAGCACTTACAGGGGGCTAAATGGCTACACCTTC.

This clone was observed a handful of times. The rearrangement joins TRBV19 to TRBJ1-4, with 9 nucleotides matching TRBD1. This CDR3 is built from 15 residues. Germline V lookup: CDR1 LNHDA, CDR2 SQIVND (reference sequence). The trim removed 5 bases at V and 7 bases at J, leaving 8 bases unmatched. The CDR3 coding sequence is TGTGCCAGTAGTCCCCCGGGACAGGGAGGTGAAAAACTGTTTTTT. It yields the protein CASSPPGQGGEKLFF.